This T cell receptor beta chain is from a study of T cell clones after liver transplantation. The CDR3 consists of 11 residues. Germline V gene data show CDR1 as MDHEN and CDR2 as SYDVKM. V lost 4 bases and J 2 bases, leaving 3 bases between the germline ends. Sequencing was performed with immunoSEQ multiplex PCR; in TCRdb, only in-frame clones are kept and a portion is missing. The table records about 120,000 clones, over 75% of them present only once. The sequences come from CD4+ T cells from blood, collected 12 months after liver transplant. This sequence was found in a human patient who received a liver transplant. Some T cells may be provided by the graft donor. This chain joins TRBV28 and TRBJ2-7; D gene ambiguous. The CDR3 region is CASSSTYEQYF. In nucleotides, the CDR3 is TGTGCCAGCAGTTCGACCTACGAGCAGTACTTC.